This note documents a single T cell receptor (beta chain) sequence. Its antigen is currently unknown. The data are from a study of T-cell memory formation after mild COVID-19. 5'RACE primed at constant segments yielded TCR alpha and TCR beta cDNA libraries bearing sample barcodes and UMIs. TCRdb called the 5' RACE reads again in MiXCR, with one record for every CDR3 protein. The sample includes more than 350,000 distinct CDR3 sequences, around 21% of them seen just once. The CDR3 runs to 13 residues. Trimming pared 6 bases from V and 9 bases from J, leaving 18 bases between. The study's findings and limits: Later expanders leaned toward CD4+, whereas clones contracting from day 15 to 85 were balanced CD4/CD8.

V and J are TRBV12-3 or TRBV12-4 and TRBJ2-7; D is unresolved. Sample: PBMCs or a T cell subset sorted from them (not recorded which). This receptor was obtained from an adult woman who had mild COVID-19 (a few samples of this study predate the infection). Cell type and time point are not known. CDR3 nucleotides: TGTGCCAGCAGCCGAGCGATAAATAACGCGCAGTACTTC. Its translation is CASSRAINNAQYF.